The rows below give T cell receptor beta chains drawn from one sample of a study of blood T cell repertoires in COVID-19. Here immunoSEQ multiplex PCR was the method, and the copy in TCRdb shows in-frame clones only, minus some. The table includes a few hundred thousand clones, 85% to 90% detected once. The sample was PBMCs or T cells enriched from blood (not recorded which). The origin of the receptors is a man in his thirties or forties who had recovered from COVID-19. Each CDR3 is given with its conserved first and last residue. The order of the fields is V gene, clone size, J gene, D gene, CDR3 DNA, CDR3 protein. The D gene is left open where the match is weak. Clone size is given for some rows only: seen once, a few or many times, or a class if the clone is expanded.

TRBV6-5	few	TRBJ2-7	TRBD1	TGTGCCAGCAGTTATGACAGGGACTACGAGCAGTACTTC	CASSYDRDYEQYF
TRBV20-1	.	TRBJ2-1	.	TGCAGTGCTAGTACGGGGGTTGCCTACAATGAGCAGTTCTTC	CSASTGVAYNEQFF
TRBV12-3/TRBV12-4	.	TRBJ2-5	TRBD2	TGTGCCAGCCGTTGGACTAGCCAAGAGACCCAGTACTTC	CASRWTSQETQYF
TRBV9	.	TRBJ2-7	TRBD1	TGTGCCAGCAGCGTAGGATCGGGACAGGGACCCTACGAGCAGTACTTC	CASSVGSGQGPYEQYF
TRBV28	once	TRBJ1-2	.	TGTGCCAGCAGTTTAACCCTCGACCCCCTGGCGGGGGGGGGCTACACCTTC	CASSLTLDPLAGGGYTF
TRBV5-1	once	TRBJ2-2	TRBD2	TGCGCCAGCAGCTTGTGGCTTTGGAGACGGGGGGGCCTCATTACTCGTCAGGACACCGGGGAGCTGTTTTTT	CASSLWLWRRGGLITRQDTGELFF
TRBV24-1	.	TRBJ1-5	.	TGTGCCACCAGTGATTTTTATAGCAATCAGCCCCAGCATTTT	CATSDFYSNQPQHF
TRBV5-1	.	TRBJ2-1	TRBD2	TGCGCCAGCAGCTTGGCTAGCGGATATAACAATGAGCAGTTCTTC	CASSLASGYNNEQFF
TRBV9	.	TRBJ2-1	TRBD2	TGTGCCAGCAGCGGTATCTCTCAGCGGGAGAGGGTTGAGCAGTTCTTC	CASSGISQRERVEQFF
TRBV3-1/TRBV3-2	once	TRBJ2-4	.	TGTGCCAGCAGGGGGGCAGGGAAAAACATTCAGTACTTC	CASRGAGKNIQYF
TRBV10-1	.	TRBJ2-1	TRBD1	TGCGCCAGCAGTCTCTGGACAGGGCGATACAATGAGCAGTTCTTC	CASSLWTGRYNEQFF
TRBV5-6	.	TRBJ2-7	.	TGTGCCAGCAGGACCAGGGGAAGACCCTACGAGCAGTACTTC	CASRTRGRPYEQYF
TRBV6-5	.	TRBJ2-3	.	TGTGCCAGCACCCGGAAGGGAGTTGCTGCAGATACGCAGTATTTT	CASTRKGVAADTQYF
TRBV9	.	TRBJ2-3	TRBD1	TGTGCCAGCAGCGTAGGAGTGGGACAGGGGCCGGGGTGGGGCACAGATACGCAGTATTTT	CASSVGVGQGPGWGTDTQYF
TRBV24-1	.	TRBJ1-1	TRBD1	TGTGCCACCAGTGGGGGACAGGGGGCGGGTGAAGCTTTCTTT	CATSGGQGAGEAFF
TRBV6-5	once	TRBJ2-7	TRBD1	TGTGCCAGCAGTTACTCCCCCTTGACAGGGTGGCAGTACTTC	CASSYSPLTGWQYF
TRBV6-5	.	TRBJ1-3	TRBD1	TGTGCCAGCACTCGGGACAGGGGGCGAACAAACACCATATATTTT	CASTRDRGRTNTIYF
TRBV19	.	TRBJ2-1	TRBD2	TGTGCCAGTAGCCACGGGGGGACCTACAATGAGCAGTTCTTC	CASSHGGTYNEQFF
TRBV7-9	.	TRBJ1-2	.	TGTGCCAGCAGCCCCCCCGCAGGGGATGGCTACACCTTC	CASSPPAGDGYTF
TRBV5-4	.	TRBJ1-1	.	TGTGCCAGCAGCTTGAGCGCGAATCCGGAAGCTTTCTTT	CASSLSANPEAFF
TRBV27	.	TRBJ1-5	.	TGTGCCAGCAGTTTAACTGCAGGGTCTAATCAGCCCCAGCATTTT	CASSLTAGSNQPQHF
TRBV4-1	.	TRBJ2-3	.	TGCGCCAGCAGCCGAGCCTACAGGGAAACGCAGTATTTT	CASSRAYRETQYF
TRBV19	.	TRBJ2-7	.	TGTGCCAGTAGTATAGGAGTGTCCTCCTACGAGCAGTACTTC	CASSIGVSSYEQYF
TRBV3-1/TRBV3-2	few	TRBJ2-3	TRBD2	TGTGCCAGCAGCCCTCTGGGACTAGCGGGAACCACAGATACGCAGTATTTT	CASSPLGLAGTTDTQYF
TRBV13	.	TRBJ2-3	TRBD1	TGTGCCAGCAGCTTGAACAGGGGGGCCTCCTCGGATACGCAGTATTTT	CASSLNRGASSDTQYF
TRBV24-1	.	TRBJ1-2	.	TGTGCCACCAGTAACAGGGAAGGCTATGGCTACACCTTC	CATSNREGYGYTF
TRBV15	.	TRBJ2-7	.	TGTGCCACCAGCAGAGATTGGGCCTCCAATTACGAGCAGTACTTC	CATSRDWASNYEQYF
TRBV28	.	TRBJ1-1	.	TGTGCCACCTACGCAGCGAGGACTGAAGCTTTCTTT	CATYAARTEAFF
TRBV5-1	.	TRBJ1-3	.	TGCGCCAGCAGCTTGTTGGCGGGCTCTGAAAACACCATATATTTT	CASSLLAGSENTIYF
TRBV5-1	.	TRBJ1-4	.	TGCGCCAGCAGCCCCACCTCGACAGGATTTAATGAAAAACTGTTTTTT	CASSPTSTGFNEKLFF
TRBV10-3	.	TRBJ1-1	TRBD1	TGTGCCATCAGTGAGTCCGACAGGGGGAACACTGAAGCTTTCTTT	CAISESDRGNTEAFF
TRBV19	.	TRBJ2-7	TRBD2	TGTGCCAGTAGTATTTGGTCTAGCGGGCGCTACGAGCAGTACTTC	CASSIWSSGRYEQYF
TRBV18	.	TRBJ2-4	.	TGTGCCAGCTCACCAGGCTTGGCGGTAGCCAAAAACATTCAGTACTTC	CASSPGLAVAKNIQYF
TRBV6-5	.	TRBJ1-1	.	TGTGCCAGCAGTTCAGCCAGACTAGTAAACACTGAAGCTTTCTTT	CASSSARLVNTEAFF
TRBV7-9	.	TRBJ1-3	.	TGTGCCAGCAGCTTAGACAGGGTATCTGGAAACACCATATATTTT	CASSLDRVSGNTIYF
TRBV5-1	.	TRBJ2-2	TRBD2	TGCGCCACGACTAGCGGGAGGCCCCCCACCGGGGAGCTGTTTTTT	CATTSGRPPTGELFF
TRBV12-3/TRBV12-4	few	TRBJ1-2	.	TGTGCCAGCACCCAACAGGGTGCCTATGGCTACACCTTC	CASTQQGAYGYTF
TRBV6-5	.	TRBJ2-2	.	TGTGCCAGCACTGGGGCACCGAACACCGGGGAGCTGTTTTTT	CASTGAPNTGELFF
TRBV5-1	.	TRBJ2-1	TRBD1	TGCGCCAGCAGCTTAACTCCGGGACAGGGGGTTGTCAATGAGCAGTTCTTC	CASSLTPGQGVVNEQFF
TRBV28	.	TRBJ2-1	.	TGTGCCAGCAGTTTCCCACTATTACGCGGTAACTCCTACAATGAGCAGTTCTTC	CASSFPLLRGNSYNEQFF